The rows below give T cell receptor beta chains drawn from one sample of a study of T cell clones after liver transplantation. The method was immunoSEQ multiplex PCR; TCRdb's version includes in-frame clones alone and lacks a portion of them. The top ten clones hold approximately 8.5% of a sample with 53,000 or so clones, roughly 84% of them seen once. Sequenced material: CD4+ T cells from blood, taken before liver transplant. These receptors originate from a human donor who received a liver transplant. Each CDR3 is given with its conserved first and last residue. Fields, in order: J gene, CDR3 length, clone size, V gene, D gene, CDR3 DNA, CDR3 protein. The D gene is left open where the match is weak. Size is stated for part of the rows, as once, few or many counts, or as a class when the clone is expanded.

J: TRBJ2-5
length: 11
size: once
V: TRBV2
D: NA
DNA: TGTGCCAGCGGGGCCAAAGAGACCCAGTACTTC
CDR3: CASGAKETQYF

J: TRBJ2-1
length: 15
size: few
V: TRBV28
D: TRBD1
DNA: TGTGCCAGCAGTTTCCGGGACAGCCTATTAAATGAGCAGTTCTTC
CDR3: CASSFRDSLLNEQFF

J: TRBJ2-1
length: 18
size: once
V: TRBV7-9
D: TRBD1
DNA: TGTGCCAGCAGCTTTTACAGGGGGCAACGAGCGGACTACAATGAGCAGTTCTTC
CDR3: CASSFYRGQRADYNEQFF

J: TRBJ1-2
length: 13
size: NA
V: TRBV7-9
D: NA
DNA: TGTGCCAGCAGCTCGACGGAGGACTATGGCTACACCTTC
CDR3: CASSSTEDYGYTF

J: TRBJ1-1
length: 9
size: NA
V: TRBV20-1
D: NA
DNA: TGCAGGGGGAACACTGAAGCTTTCTTT
CDR3: CRGNTEAFF

J: TRBJ2-7
length: 11
size: NA
V: TRBV28
D: NA
DNA: TGTTCGTCGGGAGAGGCCTACGAGCAGTACTTC
CDR3: CSSGEAYEQYF

J: TRBJ1-2
length: 12
size: NA
V: TRBV29-1
D: NA
DNA: TGCAGCGTTGAAGTCATTGGTAGAGGCTACACCTTC
CDR3: CSVEVIGRGYTF

J: TRBJ2-5
length: 17
size: NA
V: TRBV7-2
D: TRBD2
DNA: TGTGCCAGCAGCCTGGGACTAGCGGGAGGGGGGGTGGAGACCCAGTACTTC
CDR3: CASSLGLAGGGVETQYF

J: TRBJ1-4
length: 15
size: few
V: TRBV15
D: NA
DNA: TGTGCCACCGGCAACGAGGGAGCAACTAATGAAAAACTGTTTTTT
CDR3: CATGNEGATNEKLFF

J: TRBJ2-3
length: 17
size: few
V: TRBV4-1
D: TRBD2
DNA: TGCGCCAGCAGCCAAGATAGGAGGGAGCGGGGTACAGATACGCAGTATTTT
CDR3: CASSQDRRERGTDTQYF

J: TRBJ2-3
length: 15
size: NA
V: TRBV7-6
D: NA
DNA: TGTGCCAGCAGCTTAAGTGGAGTCAGCACAGATACGCAGTATTTT
CDR3: CASSLSGVSTDTQYF

J: TRBJ2-1
length: 13
size: NA
V: TRBV11-2
D: NA
DNA: TGTGCCAGCAGCTTAGCCGGTTACAATGAGCAGTTCTTC
CDR3: CASSLAGYNEQFF

J: TRBJ2-1
length: 14
size: NA
V: TRBV15
D: TRBD2
DNA: TGTGCCACCAGCCCGGGACTAGCGGGAGGTAGCCAGTTCTTC
CDR3: CATSPGLAGGSQFF

J: TRBJ1-3
length: 15
size: NA
V: TRBV9
D: NA
DNA: TGTGCCAGCAGCGTAGAAGGGTTTGCTGGAAACACCATATATTTT
CDR3: CASSVEGFAGNTIYF

J: TRBJ2-2
length: 15
size: few
V: TRBV7-2
D: NA
DNA: TGTGCCAGCAGCTTAGTATCCACTTACACCGGGGAGCTGTTTTTT
CDR3: CASSLVSTYTGELFF

J: TRBJ1-5
length: 14
size: NA
V: TRBV7-8
D: NA
DNA: TGTGCCAGCAGCTTAGACGGTAGCAATCAGCCCCAGCATTTT
CDR3: CASSLDGSNQPQHF

J: TRBJ1-5
length: 14
size: NA
V: TRBV30
D: NA
DNA: TGTGCCTGGAGTGTCCGGGGGAGTCATCAGCCCCAGCATTTT
CDR3: CAWSVRGSHQPQHF

J: TRBJ1-1
length: 14
size: NA
V: TRBV4-3
D: NA
DNA: TGCGCCAGCAGCCAAGAGTGGGGGGCTACTGAAGCTTTCTTT
CDR3: CASSQEWGATEAFF

J: TRBJ1-3
length: 14
size: NA
V: TRBV11-2
D: NA
DNA: TGTGCCAGCAGCCTGCAAGCCGGGACGGCTACCATATATTTT
CDR3: CASSLQAGTATIYF

J: TRBJ1-1
length: 17
size: few
V: TRBV19
D: TRBD1
DNA: TGTGCCAGTAGTAGGCCACGGGACAGGGTGGTCGACACTGAAGCTTTCTTT
CDR3: CASSRPRDRVVDTEAFF

J: TRBJ1-2
length: 13
size: few
V: TRBV7-9
D: NA
DNA: TGTGCCAGCAGCTTAGTTCCGGTGCCTGGCTACACCTTC
CDR3: CASSLVPVPGYTF

J: TRBJ2-5
length: 12
size: NA
V: TRBV7-2
D: NA
DNA: TGTGCCAGCTCCCTTTTAATTGGGGCCCAGTACTTC
CDR3: CASSLLIGAQYF

J: TRBJ1-3
length: 13
size: NA
V: TRBV6-6
D: NA
DNA: TGTGCCCACCAGGGGAGCTCTGGAAACACCATATATTTT
CDR3: CAHQGSSGNTIYF

J: TRBJ1-3
length: 15
size: few
V: TRBV7-2
D: TRBD1
DNA: TGTGCCAGCAGACTCGACAGGGGGCCTGGAAACACCATATATTTT
CDR3: CASRLDRGPGNTIYF

J: TRBJ1-3
length: 16
size: NA
V: TRBV9
D: NA
DNA: TGTGCCAGCAGCGTAGTGCCAGGCATCTCTGGAAACACCATATATTTT
CDR3: CASSVVPGISGNTIYF

J: TRBJ1-2
length: 16
size: NA
V: TRBV2
D: NA
DNA: TGTGCCAGCAGTGGGGGGCTCGGGAGGAACGCGTATGGCTACACCTTC
CDR3: CASSGGLGRNAYGYTF

J: TRBJ2-1
length: 18
size: NA
V: TRBV4-1
D: TRBD2
DNA: TGCGCCAGCAGGGAAAGGGCCTTGGCGACTAGCGGGGACAATGAGCAGTTCTTC
CDR3: CASRERALATSGDNEQFF

J: TRBJ1-6
length: 16
size: NA
V: TRBV10-3
D: NA
DNA: TGTGCCATCAGTGAGTCAGGGAGTGGGTATAATTCACCCCTCCACTTT
CDR3: CAISESGSGYNSPLHF

J: TRBJ1-5
length: 14
size: many
V: TRBV6-1
D: NA
DNA: TGTGCCAGCAGTGAAGCGGGAGGGGATCAGCCCCAGCATTTT
CDR3: CASSEAGGDQPQHF

J: TRBJ1-1
length: 15
size: NA
V: TRBV6-5
D: TRBD1
DNA: TGTGCCAGCAATTTCTTAGGGCAGGGGGCTGCTGAAGCTTTCTTT
CDR3: CASNFLGQGAAEAFF

J: TRBJ2-5
length: 14
size: NA
V: TRBV5-1
D: NA
DNA: TGCGCCAGCACCTCCGGGACGCAGGCTGAGACCCAGTACTTC
CDR3: CASTSGTQAETQYF

J: TRBJ2-2
length: 14
size: NA
V: TRBV28
D: NA
DNA: TGTGCCAGCGAAGTAGTAACCGCCACCGGGGAGCTGTTTTTT
CDR3: CASEVVTATGELFF

J: TRBJ2-7
length: 14
size: NA
V: TRBV28
D: NA
DNA: TGTGCCAGCAGTTTTTTCCGCGGGGCCTACGAGCAGTACTTC
CDR3: CASSFFRGAYEQYF

J: TRBJ2-1
length: 12
size: NA
V: TRBV2
D: NA
DNA: TGTGCCAGCAGTGACGACACAGCGATCACTCTCTTC
CDR3: CASSDDTAITLF

J: TRBJ2-3
length: 14
size: NA
V: TRBV11-3
D: TRBD2
DNA: TGTGCCAGCAGCTTACTCGGGGGGGCAGATACGCAGTATTTT
CDR3: CASSLLGGADTQYF

J: TRBJ1-5
length: 15
size: NA
V: TRBV2
D: TRBD1
DNA: TGTGCCAGCCAACCTACAGGGGGCGGAAATCAGCCCCAGCATTTT
CDR3: CASQPTGGGNQPQHF

J: TRBJ2-7
length: 15
size: NA
V: TRBV7-3
D: TRBD1
DNA: TGTGCCAGCAGCTTAAACAGGGGTCAACTCTACGAGCAGTACTTC
CDR3: CASSLNRGQLYEQYF

J: TRBJ1-3
length: 16
size: NA
V: TRBV12-5
D: NA
DNA: TGTGCTAGTGGTTCGGGGAACGGATACTCTGGAAACACCATATATTTT
CDR3: CASGSGNGYSGNTIYF

J: TRBJ2-4
length: 19
size: NA
V: TRBV6-1
D: TRBD2
DNA: TGTGCCAGCAGTGAAAGCCTAGCGGGCAGTAAAGTAGCCAAAAACATTCAGTACTTC
CDR3: CASSESLAGSKVAKNIQYF

J: TRBJ2-5
length: 15
size: NA
V: TRBV11-2
D: NA
DNA: TGTGCCAGCAGCTCCCGGGACACCCGCCAAGAGACCCAGTACTTC
CDR3: CASSSRDTRQETQYF

J: TRBJ2-3
length: 13
size: once
V: TRBV14
D: TRBD1
DNA: TGTGCCAGCAGGTCACAGGGGGCAGATACGCAGTATTTT
CDR3: CASRSQGADTQYF

J: TRBJ1-1
length: 17
size: NA
V: TRBV28
D: NA
DNA: TGTGCCAGCAGTCCCCCCTTACCGGGTATGGGGAACACTGAAGCTTTCTTT
CDR3: CASSPPLPGMGNTEAFF

J: TRBJ2-4
length: 15
size: few
V: TRBV6-6
D: NA
DNA: TGTGCCAGCACCCCTGACGGACTAGCCAAAAACATTCAGTACTTC
CDR3: CASTPDGLAKNIQYF

J: TRBJ1-1
length: 11
size: NA
V: TRBV7-8
D: NA
DNA: TGTGCCAGCAGCCTAGACACTGAAGCTTTCTTT
CDR3: CASSLDTEAFF

J: TRBJ1-5
length: 13
size: once
V: TRBV18
D: NA
DNA: TGTGCCAGCTCACCGGCCGGGATGGAGCCCCAGCATTTT
CDR3: CASSPAGMEPQHF

J: TRBJ1-1
length: 12
size: NA
V: TRBV28
D: NA
DNA: TGTGCCAGCAGTTTACTCAGGAGTGAAGCTTTCTTT
CDR3: CASSLLRSEAFF

J: TRBJ2-2
length: 18
size: NA
V: TRBV25-1
D: TRBD2
DNA: TGTGCCAGCAGTGATAGGGGTACTAGCGGGAAACACACCGGGGAGCTGTTTTTT
CDR3: CASSDRGTSGKHTGELFF

J: TRBJ2-3
length: 12
size: once
V: TRBV2
D: NA
DNA: TGTGCCAGCACGGCCAACACAGATACGCAGTATTTT
CDR3: CASTANTDTQYF

J: TRBJ2-3
length: 14
size: NA
V: TRBV6-1
D: NA
DNA: TGTGCCAGCAGTGATGTCGGCGGGCCAGATACGCAGTATTTT
CDR3: CASSDVGGPDTQYF

J: TRBJ1-6
length: 15
size: NA
V: TRBV19
D: TRBD1
DNA: TGTGCCAGTACTCAAGACAGGGGGGTTAATTCACCCCTCCACTTT
CDR3: CASTQDRGVNSPLHF

J: TRBJ1-4
length: 17
size: NA
V: TRBV11-2
D: TRBD1
DNA: TGTGCCAGCAGCTTTACAGGGGTGTGGAGGAGTCGTGAAAAACTGTTTTTT
CDR3: CASSFTGVWRSREKLFF

J: TRBJ2-1
length: 18
size: NA
V: TRBV5-4
D: TRBD2
DNA: TGTGCCAGCAGCTCGAAAACCCGGGGGCTAGCGGGAGATAATGAGCAGTTCTTC
CDR3: CASSSKTRGLAGDNEQFF

J: TRBJ2-3
length: 14
size: NA
V: TRBV19
D: TRBD2
DNA: TGTGCCAGTAGTATGGCTAGCGGGACAGATACGCAGTATTTT
CDR3: CASSMASGTDTQYF

J: TRBJ2-3
length: 14
size: NA
V: TRBV9
D: NA
DNA: TGTGCCAGCAGCGTAGAAGGCAACACAGATACGCAGTATTTT
CDR3: CASSVEGNTDTQYF

J: TRBJ2-1
length: 15
size: NA
V: TRBV28
D: TRBD1
DNA: TGTGCCAGCAGTTTACCCGGGACAGGGGGCTATGAGCAGTTCTTC
CDR3: CASSLPGTGGYEQFF